Following are 19 T cell receptor beta chains from one sample sequenced in a study of blood T cell repertoires in COVID-19. Clones were read by immunoSEQ multiplex PCR, and TCRdb kept only the in-frame ones, dropping some. The sample consists of about 140,000 clones, about 78% of them appearing once. Sequencing was done on a sample of peripheral blood. The receptor set was obtained from a man between 60 and 75 years old who had recovered from COVID-19.

The chain joins TRBV7-3 to TRBJ2-3; TRBD1 agrees at 9 bases. Trimming at V came to 5 bases and at J to 6 bases, leaving 6 bases not matched to a gene. CDR3 length equals 14 residues. The germline CDR1 and CDR2 sequences are SGHTA and FQGTGA. The CDR3: CASSATGGGDTQYF. The DNA of the CDR3 is TGTGCCAGCAGCGCCACAGGGGGCGGGGATACGCAGTATTTT.

CDR3 region: CASSELAGDGETQYF. DNA of the CDR3: TGTGCCAGCAGTGAACTAGCGGGAGATGGTGAGACCCAGTACTTC. The V and J genes are TRBV2 and TRBJ2-5; 10 nucleotides line up with TRBD2. Germline V gene lookup returns CDR1 SNHLY and CDR2 FYNNEI. This CDR3 is 15 amino acids long. The V segment lost 2 bases and the J segment 5 bases; nucleotides outside the gene matches: 5.

The chain links TRBV6-2 or TRBV6-3 to TRBJ2-1; 9 bases map to TRBD1. The ends lost 4 bases at V and 4 bases at J; junction bases unmatched: 5. The CDR3 extends over 15 amino acids. The germline V gene encodes CDR1 MNHEY and CDR2 SVGEGT. Here the CDR3 reads CASSSQQGAYNEQFF. For the CDR3, the DNA is TGTGCCAGCAGTTCCCAACAGGGGGCTTACAATGAGCAGTTCTTC.

The chain is built from TRBV6-6 and TRBJ2-5, with TRBD1 identical over 8 bases. CDR3 length: 14 amino acids. Trimming took 7 bases from V and 1 from J; bases not matched to a gene: 5. Germline loops: CDR1 MNHNY, CDR2 SVGAGI (reference sequence). The CDR3 region has the DNA TGTGCCAGCACTCTACAGGGGGTCCAAGAGACCCAGTACTTC. This gives the protein CASTLQGVQETQYF.

V gene TRBV19 combines with J gene TRBJ2-2; D is perhaps TRBD1 (6 bases). The CDR3 spans 15 residues. Per the germline V gene, CDR1 is LNHDA and CDR2 is SQIVND (reference sequence). V was cut by 5 bases and J by 0 bases, with 10 bases left in between. The CDR3 is CASSPQGSNTGELFF. The CDR3 DNA reads TGTGCCAGTAGTCCACAGGGATCGAACACCGGGGAGCTGTTTTTT.

The rearrangement links TRBV28 to TRBJ2-1; D gene uncertain. The CDR3 totals 14 residues. Germline lookup yields CDR1 MDHEN and CDR2 SYDVKM. With 6 bases removed from V and 7 bases from J, the gap between germline ends came to 16 bases. The CDR3: CASSQAPRGNEQFF. CDR3 coding DNA: TGTGCCAGCAGCCAAGCTCCACGAGGAAATGAGCAGTTCTTC. Full variable domain (outside the CDR3, taken from reference TRBV28 and TRBJ2-1): DVKVTQSSRYLVKRTGEKVFLECVQDMDHENMFWYRQDPGLGLRLIYFSYDVKMKEKGDIPEGYSVSREKKERFSLILESASTNQTSMYLCASSQAPRGNEQFFGPGTRLTVL.

This clone has just a few counts. The V call is TRBV4-1, the J call TRBJ1-5; D unresolved. Germline V gene sequence: CDR1 MGHRA, CDR2 YSYEKL. V lost 0 bases and J 3 bases, leaving 9 bases between the germline ends. The CDR3 is made up of 15 amino acids. The CDR3 DNA is TGCGCCAGCAGCCAAGAGGAGTGGCCCAATCAGCCCCAGCATTTT. Its protein is CASSQEEWPNQPQHF.

The rearrangement links TRBV20-1 to TRBJ2-7; TRBD2 might be the D (6 bases). The CDR3 sequence is 13 residues long. V was trimmed by 3 bases and J by 5 bases, leaving 14 bases between them. Germline values: CDR1 DFQATT, CDR2 SNEGSKA (reference sequence). The DNA for the CDR3 is TGCAGTGCTAGTGCGGGGAGGCGAGACGAGCAGTACTTC. Its translation is CSASAGRRDEQYF.

This sequence joins TRBV6-5 and TRBJ2-7; possibly TRBD1 for D (5 bases). V lost 0 bases, J lost 0 bases, and 9 bases lay in between. Germline V gene sequence: CDR1 MNHEY, CDR2 SVGAGI. CDR3 length equals 15 residues. CDR3 coding DNA: TGTGCCAGCAGTTACTCCCAGGGTCCCTCCTACGAGCAGTACTTC. Translation gives CASSYSQGPSYEQYF.

This chain uses TRBV27 with TRBJ1-5, with unresolved D. Trimming cost V 5 bases and J 0 bases, with 11 bases left between them. Per germline, CDR1 MNHEY and CDR2 SMNVEV (reference sequence). This CDR3 is built from 15 residues. CDR3 coding DNA: TGTGCCAGCAGTGAGGGTTTTTATAGCAATCAGCCCCAGCATTTT. Translated, it gives CASSEGFYSNQPQHF.

This clone was detected only a few times. This chain uses TRBV30 with TRBJ1-2; possible D gene TRBD1, 6 bases. This CDR3 is built from 13 residues. V lost 4 bases and J lost 2, with 11 bases in between. The germline CDR1 and CDR2 sequences are GTSNPN and SVGIG (reference sequence). CDR3 sequence (DNA): TGTGCCTGGAAAGTGCAGGGGAACTATGGCTACACCTTC. Protein: CAWKVQGNYGYTF.

This rearrangement joins TRBV7-2 to TRBJ2-7, with a tentative D call TRBD1 (6 bases). V lost 7 bases to trimming and J lost 0 bases, with 16 bases between them. In germline, CDR1 is SGHTA, CDR2 FQGNSA. This CDR3 contains 15 residues. CDR3 sequence: CASTFGAGDSYEQYF. The CDR3 bases are TGTGCCAGCACCTTTGGAGCAGGGGACTCCTACGAGCAGTACTTC.

This CDR3 reads CASSQREGGSDTQYF. The CDR3 coding sequence is TGTGCCAGCAGCCAACGGGAGGGGGGATCAGATACGCAGTATTTT. This chain connects TRBV4-2 to TRBJ2-3, with 8 bases matching TRBD2. Germline CDR1 reads LGHNA; CDR2 reads YNFKEQ. Unmatched junction bases numbered 5, after V lost 2 bases and J lost 4 bases. The CDR3 is 15 amino acids.

This sequence joins TRBV7-2 and TRBJ2-5, with TRBD2 identical over 8 bases. V was pared by 2 bases and J by 3 bases, with 2 bases of the junction left unmatched. Germline CDR1 reads SGHTA; CDR2 reads FQGNSA. This CDR3 spans 14 amino acids. CDR3 DNA: TGTGCCAGCAGCTTAAGCGGGAGTAAAGAGACCCAGTACTTC. It encodes CASSLSGSKETQYF.

The chain recombines TRBV4-3 with TRBJ2-5; 8 nucleotides line up with TRBD2. The germline V gene encodes CDR1 LGHNA and CDR2 YSLEER. Unmatched junction bases numbered 5, after V lost 4 bases and J lost 1 base. CDR3 length equals 15 residues. CDR3: CASSPQLAVQETQYF. CDR3 in DNA: TGCGCCAGCAGCCCTCAACTAGCGGTCCAAGAGACCCAGTACTTC.

The chain has TRBV6-2 or TRBV6-3 and TRBJ2-3; tentatively, D is TRBD2 (6 bases). CDR1 is MNHEY, CDR2 SVGEGT, per germline. The length of the CDR3 is 16 residues. The V end lost 6 bases, the J end lost 6 bases, and 22 bases lay between the germline ends. CDR3 residues: CASSSRWGGVRDTQYF. CDR3 sequence (DNA): TGTGCCAGCAGCTCAAGATGGGGCGGGGTAAGGGATACGCAGTATTTT.

This chain connects TRBV7-2 to TRBJ1-4; D is possibly TRBD1 (6 bases). CDR3 length: 16 amino acids. The V end was cut by 5 bases, the J end by 0 bases, with 13 bases between. Germline CDR1 is SGHTA and CDR2 is FQGNSA. The CDR3 region has the DNA TGTGCCAGCAGCAGAGACAGGTCTACAACTAATGAAAAACTGTTTTTT. As protein: CASSRDRSTTNEKLFF. Together with reference TRBV7-2 and TRBJ1-4, the CDR3 gives the full variable domain: GAGVSQSPSNKVTEKGKDVELRCDPISGHTALYWYRQSLGQGLEFLIYFQGNSAPDKSGLPSDRFSAERTGGSVSTLTIQRTQQEDSAVYLCASSRDRSTTNEKLFFGSGTQLSVL.

A few counts support this clone. This chain links TRBV5-8 with TRBJ1-2; D uncertain. The CDR3 extends over 13 amino acids. The germline V gene encodes CDR1 SGHTS and CDR2 YDEGEE. With 1 base removed from V and 8 bases from J, the gap between germline ends came to 12 bases. CDR3 loop: CASSLSGTRGYTF. In DNA form, the CDR3 reads TGTGCCAGCAGCTTGAGCGGTACCCGGGGCTACACCTTC.

V usage is TRBV12-3 or TRBV12-4 and J usage is TRBJ2-7, with 7 bases aligning to TRBD2. The CDR3 covers 13 residues. The junction had 7 bases not matched to a gene; V was cut back by 10 bases and J by 1 base. CDR3 nucleotides: TGTGCCACAAGGGAGGGAGGTTCCTACGAGCAGTACTTC. Its translation is CATREGGSYEQYF.